The source of this TCR beta chain is a study of CD8+ T cells in alopecia areata. Background on the study: Oral tofacitinib, 5 to 10 mg twice daily, was given in an open-label trial. Percent of scalp involved defined treated patients' severity scores.

Treatment given: oral pan-JAK inhibitor, 5-10 mg twice daily. Those with alopecia areata gave lesional scalp punch biopsies and peripheral blood. Turning to this clone: What it binds is unknown.

As the sequencing template, cDNA was produced by extracting RNA and reverse transcribing it. Assay used: immunoSEQ multiplex PCR; TCRdb lists only in-frame clones, some missing. The sample consists of 190,000 or so clones, about 60% of them appearing once. Findings and limits, study-wide: Under tofacitinib, fewer expanded CD8+ clones appeared among the top 100 scalp clones.

This TCR came from a human donor with alopecia areata. The sample here was CD8+ T cells sorted from blood, taken at week 24, from a patient treated with tofacitinib.

CDR3 loop: CASNGQGGSYEQYF. The CDR3 bases are TGTGCCAGCAACGGACAGGGTGGCTCCTACGAGCAGTACTTC. The rearrangement uses TRBV6-1 and TRBJ2-7, with 8 bases identical to TRBD1. CDR1 and CDR2 (germline): MNHNS, SASEGT. With 7 bases clipped from V and 0 bases from J, the junction kept 5 bases outside the gene matches. The CDR3 runs to 14 residues.